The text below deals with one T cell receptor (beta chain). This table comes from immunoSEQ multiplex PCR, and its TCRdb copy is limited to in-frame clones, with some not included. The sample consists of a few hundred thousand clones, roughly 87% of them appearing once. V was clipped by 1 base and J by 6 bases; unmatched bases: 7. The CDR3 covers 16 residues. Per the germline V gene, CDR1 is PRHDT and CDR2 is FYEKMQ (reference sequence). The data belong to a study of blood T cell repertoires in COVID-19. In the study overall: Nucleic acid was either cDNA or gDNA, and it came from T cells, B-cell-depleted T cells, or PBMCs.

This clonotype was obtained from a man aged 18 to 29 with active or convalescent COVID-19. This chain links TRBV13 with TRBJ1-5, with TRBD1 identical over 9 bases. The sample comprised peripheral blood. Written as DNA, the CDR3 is TGTGCCAGCAGCTTAGTAGGACAGGGGCCTCCTCAGCCCCAGCATTTT. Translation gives CASSLVGQGPPQPQHF.